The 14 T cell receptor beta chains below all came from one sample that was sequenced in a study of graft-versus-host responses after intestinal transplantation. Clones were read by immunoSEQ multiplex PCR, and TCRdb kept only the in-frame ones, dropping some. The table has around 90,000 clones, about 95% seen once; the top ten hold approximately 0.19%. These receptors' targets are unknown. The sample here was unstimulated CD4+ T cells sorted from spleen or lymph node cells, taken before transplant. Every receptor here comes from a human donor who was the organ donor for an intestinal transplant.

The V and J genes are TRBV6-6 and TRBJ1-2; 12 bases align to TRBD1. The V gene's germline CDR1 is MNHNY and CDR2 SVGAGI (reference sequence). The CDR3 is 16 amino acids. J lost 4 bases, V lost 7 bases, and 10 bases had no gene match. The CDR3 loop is CASTEGTGGAPYGYTF. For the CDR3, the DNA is TGTGCCAGCACCGAGGGGACAGGGGGCGCCCCCTATGGCTACACCTTC.

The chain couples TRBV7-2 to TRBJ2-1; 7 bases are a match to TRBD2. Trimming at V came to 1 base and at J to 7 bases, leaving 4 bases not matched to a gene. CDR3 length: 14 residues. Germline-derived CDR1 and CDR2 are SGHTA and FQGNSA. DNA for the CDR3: TGTGCCAGCAGCTTAGGGACTAGTGGGAATGAGCAGTTCTTC. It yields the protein CASSLGTSGNEQFF.

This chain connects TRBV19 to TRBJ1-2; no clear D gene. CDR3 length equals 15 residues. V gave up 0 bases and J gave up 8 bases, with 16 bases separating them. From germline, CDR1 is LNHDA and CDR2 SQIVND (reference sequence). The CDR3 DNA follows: TGTGCCAGTAGTATAGATCTATCGAGCGGGAGCGGCTACACCTTC. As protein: CASSIDLSSGSGYTF. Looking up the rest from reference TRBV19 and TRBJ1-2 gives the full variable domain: DGGITQSPKYLFRKEGQNVTLSCEQNLNHDAMYWYRQDPGQGLRLIYYSQIVNDFQKGDIAEGYSVSREKKESFPLTVTSAQKNPTAFYLCASSIDLSSGSGYTFGSGTRLTVV.

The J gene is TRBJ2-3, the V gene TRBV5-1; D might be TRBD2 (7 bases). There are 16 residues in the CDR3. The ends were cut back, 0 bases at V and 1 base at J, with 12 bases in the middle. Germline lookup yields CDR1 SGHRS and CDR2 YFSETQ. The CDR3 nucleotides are TGCGCCAGCAGCTTGGTTAGGGGGGGAGGCACAGATACGCAGTATTTT. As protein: CASSLVRGGGTDTQYF.

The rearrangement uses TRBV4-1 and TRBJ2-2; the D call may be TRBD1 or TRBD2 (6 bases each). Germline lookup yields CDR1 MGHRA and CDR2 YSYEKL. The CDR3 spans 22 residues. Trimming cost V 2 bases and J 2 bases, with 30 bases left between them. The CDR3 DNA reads TGCGCCAGCAGCCAACTATTATGGCAGAAGGGCCCATCGGGGGCTAACACCGGGGAGCTGTTTTTT. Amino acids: CASSQLLWQKGPSGANTGELFF.

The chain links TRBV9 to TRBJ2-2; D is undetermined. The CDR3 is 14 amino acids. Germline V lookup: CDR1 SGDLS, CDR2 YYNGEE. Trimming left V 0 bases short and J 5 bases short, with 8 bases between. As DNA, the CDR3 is TGTGCCAGCAGCGTAGTACCCAGAACCGGGGAGCTGTTTTTT. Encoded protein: CASSVVPRTGELFF.

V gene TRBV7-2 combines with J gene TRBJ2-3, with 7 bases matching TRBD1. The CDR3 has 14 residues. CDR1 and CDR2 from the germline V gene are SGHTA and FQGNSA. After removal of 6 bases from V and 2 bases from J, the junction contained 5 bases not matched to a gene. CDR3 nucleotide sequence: TGTGCCAGCAGTTCAGGGACAGCCACAGATACGCAGTATTTT. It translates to CASSSGTATDTQYF.

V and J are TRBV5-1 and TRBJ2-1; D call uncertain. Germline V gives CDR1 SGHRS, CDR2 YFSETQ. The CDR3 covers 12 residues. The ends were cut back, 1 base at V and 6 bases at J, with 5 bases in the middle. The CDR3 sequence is CASSLHPNEQFF. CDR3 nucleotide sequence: TGCGCCAGCAGCTTGCATCCCAATGAGCAGTTCTTC.

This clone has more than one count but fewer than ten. CDR3 in DNA: TGTGCCAGTACATGGCAGATTGGAGGCAACAATGAGCAGTTCTTC. This sequence encodes CASTWQIGGNNEQFF. V is TRBV19 and J is TRBJ2-1; perhaps TRBD2 as D (5 bases). The CDR3 has 15 residues. V lost 7 bases to trimming and J lost 5 bases, with 18 bases between them. Germline values: CDR1 LNHDA, CDR2 SQIVND (reference sequence).

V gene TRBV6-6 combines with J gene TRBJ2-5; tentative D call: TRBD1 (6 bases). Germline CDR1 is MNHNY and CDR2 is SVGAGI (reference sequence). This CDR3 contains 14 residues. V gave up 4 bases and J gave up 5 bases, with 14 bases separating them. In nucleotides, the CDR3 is TGTGCCAGCAGTTTCGACAGGCTTCGGGAGACCCAGTACTTC. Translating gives CASSFDRLRETQYF.

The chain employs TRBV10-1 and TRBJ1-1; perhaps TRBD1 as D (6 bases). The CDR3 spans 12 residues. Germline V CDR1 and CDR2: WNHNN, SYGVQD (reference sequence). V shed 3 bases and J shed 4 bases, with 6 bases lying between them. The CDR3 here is CASSDRGTEAFF. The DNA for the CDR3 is TGCGCCAGCAGTGACAGGGGCACTGAAGCTTTCTTT.

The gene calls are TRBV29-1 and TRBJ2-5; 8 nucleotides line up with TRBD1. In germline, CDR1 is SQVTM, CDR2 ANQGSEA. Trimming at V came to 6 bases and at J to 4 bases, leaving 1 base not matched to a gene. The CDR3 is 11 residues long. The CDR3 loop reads CSVGQGETQYF. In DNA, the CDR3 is TGCAGCGTCGGACAGGGAGAGACCCAGTACTTC.

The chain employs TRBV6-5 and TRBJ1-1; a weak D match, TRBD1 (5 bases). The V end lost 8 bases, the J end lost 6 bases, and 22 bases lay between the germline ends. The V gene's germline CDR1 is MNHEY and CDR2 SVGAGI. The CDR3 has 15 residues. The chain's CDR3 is CASWSRGPQSAEAFF. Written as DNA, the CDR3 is TGTGCCAGCTGGTCTCGGGGACCCCAGTCGGCTGAAGCTTTCTTT.

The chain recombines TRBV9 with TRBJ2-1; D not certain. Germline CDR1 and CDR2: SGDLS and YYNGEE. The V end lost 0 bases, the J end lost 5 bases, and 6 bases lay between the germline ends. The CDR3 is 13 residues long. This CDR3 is CASSVAENNEQFF. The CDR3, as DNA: TGTGCCAGCAGCGTAGCCGAGAACAATGAGCAGTTCTTC. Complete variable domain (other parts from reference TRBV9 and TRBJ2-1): DSGVTQTPKHLITATGQRVTLRCSPRSGDLSVYWYQQSLDQGLQFLIQYYNGEERAKGNILERFSAQQFPDLHSELNLSSLELGDSALYFCASSVAENNEQFFGPGTRLTVL.